This TCR beta chain was identified in a study of control samples from healthy donors and cancer patients. Assay used: immunoSEQ multiplex PCR; TCRdb lists only in-frame clones, some missing. The sample consists of roughly 80,000 clones, about 88% of them appearing once. The CDR3 covers 13 residues. Germline V gene sequence: CDR1 SGDLS, CDR2 YYNGEE. Trimming took 3 bases from V and 6 from J, leaving 13 bases between them. The TCR originated in a woman in her forties or fifties in good health. V and J are TRBV9 and TRBJ2-7, with D maybe TRBD1 (6 bases). Sequencing was done on a sample of blood. CDR3 sequence (DNA): TGTGCCAGCAGCGGTACAGGGTCCGGCGAGCAGTACTTC. It specifies CASSGTGSGEQYF.